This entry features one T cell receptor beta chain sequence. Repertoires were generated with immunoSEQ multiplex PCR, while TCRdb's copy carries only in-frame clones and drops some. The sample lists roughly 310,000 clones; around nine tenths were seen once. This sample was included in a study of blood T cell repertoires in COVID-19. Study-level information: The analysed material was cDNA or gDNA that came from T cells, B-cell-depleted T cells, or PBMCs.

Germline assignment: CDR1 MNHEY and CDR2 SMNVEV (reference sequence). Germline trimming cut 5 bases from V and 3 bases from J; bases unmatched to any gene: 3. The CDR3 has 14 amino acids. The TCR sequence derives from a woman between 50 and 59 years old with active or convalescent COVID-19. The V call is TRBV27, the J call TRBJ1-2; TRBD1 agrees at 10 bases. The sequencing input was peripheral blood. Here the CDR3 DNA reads TGTGCCAGCAGTACGACAGGGGGCCACTATGGCTACACCTTC. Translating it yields CASSTTGGHYGYTF.